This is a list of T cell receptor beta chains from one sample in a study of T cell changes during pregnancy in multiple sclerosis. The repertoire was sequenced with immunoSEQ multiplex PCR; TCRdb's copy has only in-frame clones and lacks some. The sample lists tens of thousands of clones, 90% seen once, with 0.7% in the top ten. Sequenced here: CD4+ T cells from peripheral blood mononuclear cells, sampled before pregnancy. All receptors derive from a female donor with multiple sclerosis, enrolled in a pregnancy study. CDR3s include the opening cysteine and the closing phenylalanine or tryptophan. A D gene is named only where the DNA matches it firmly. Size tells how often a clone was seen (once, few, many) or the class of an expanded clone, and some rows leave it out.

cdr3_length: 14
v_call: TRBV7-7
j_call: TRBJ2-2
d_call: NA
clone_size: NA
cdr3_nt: TGTGCCAGCCGCTCGGGGGTTCGAGCCGGGGAGCTGTTTTTT
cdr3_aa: CASRSGVRAGELFF

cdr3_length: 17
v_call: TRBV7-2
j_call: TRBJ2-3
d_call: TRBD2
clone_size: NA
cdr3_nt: TGTGCCAGCAGGCTATACCCTAGCGGGGCGTCCACAGATACGCAGTATTTT
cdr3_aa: CASRLYPSGASTDTQYF

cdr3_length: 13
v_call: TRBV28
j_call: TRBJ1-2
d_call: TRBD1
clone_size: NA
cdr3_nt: TGTGCCAGCAGGATGGACAGGGGCGCTGGCTACACCTTC
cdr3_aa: CASRMDRGAGYTF

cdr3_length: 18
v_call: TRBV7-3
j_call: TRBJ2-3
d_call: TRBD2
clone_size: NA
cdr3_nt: TGTGCCAGCAGCTTAAGGCCCAGGACTAGCGGGTACACAGATACGCAGTATTTT
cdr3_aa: CASSLRPRTSGYTDTQYF

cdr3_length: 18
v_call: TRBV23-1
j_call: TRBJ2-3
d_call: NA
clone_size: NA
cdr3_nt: TGCGCCAGCAGTCAATCGATTTTGGCCTCTCCCCCCACAGATACGCAGTATTTT
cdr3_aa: CASSQSILASPPTDTQYF

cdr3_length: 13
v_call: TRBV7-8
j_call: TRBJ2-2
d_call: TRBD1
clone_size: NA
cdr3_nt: TGTGCCAGCCAGGACAGGGGGCCCGGGGAGCTGTTTTTT
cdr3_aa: CASQDRGPGELFF

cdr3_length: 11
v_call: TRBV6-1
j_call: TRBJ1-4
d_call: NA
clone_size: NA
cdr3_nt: TGTGCCAGCCAGGCCCATGAAAAACTGTTTTTT
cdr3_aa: CASQAHEKLFF

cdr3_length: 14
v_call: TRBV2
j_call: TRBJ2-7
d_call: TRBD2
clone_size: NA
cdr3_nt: TGTGCCAGCAGCGCGGGACTAGCGGTCCACGAGCAGTACTTC
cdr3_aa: CASSAGLAVHEQYF

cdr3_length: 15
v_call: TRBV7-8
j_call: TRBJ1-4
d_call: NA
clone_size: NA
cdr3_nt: TGTGCCAGCAGCTCAACGACAGCAACTAATGAAAAACTGTTTTTT
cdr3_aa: CASSSTTATNEKLFF

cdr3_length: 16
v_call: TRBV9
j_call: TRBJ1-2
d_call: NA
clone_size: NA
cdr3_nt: TGTGCCAGCAGCCCCTCCCCCCGGTCTCGTAACTATGGCTACACCTTC
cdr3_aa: CASSPSPRSRNYGYTF

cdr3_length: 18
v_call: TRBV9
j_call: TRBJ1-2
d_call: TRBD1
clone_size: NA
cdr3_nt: TGTGCCAGCAGCGCATCAGGGGGCACCAGAGGTTCCAACTATGGCTACACCTTC
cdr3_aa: CASSASGGTRGSNYGYTF

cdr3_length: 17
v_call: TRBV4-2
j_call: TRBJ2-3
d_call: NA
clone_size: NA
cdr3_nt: TGTGCCAGCAGCCAAGGAACCGCGGGGACGAGCACAGATACGCAGTATTTT
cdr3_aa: CASSQGTAGTSTDTQYF

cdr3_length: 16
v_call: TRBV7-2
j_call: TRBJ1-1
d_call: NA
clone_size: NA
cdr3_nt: TGTGCCAGCAGCTCAGTGCGGGGGCCCCTTAGCACTGAAGCTTTCTTT
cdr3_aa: CASSSVRGPLSTEAFF

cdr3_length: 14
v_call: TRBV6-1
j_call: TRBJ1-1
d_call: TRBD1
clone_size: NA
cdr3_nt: TGTGCCAGCAGACTGTGGACAGGTAACACTGAAGCTTTCTTT
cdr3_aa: CASRLWTGNTEAFF

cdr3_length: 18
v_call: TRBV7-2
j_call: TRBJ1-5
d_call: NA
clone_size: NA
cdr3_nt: TGTGCCAGCAGCTTCCCGAAGGGGGGGCTGGGGGGCAATCAGCCCCAGCATTTT
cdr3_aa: CASSFPKGGLGGNQPQHF

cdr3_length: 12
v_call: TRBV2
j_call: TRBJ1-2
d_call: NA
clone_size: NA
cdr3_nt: TGTGCCACCGAGTTTTATAACTATGGCTACACCTTC
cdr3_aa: CATEFYNYGYTF

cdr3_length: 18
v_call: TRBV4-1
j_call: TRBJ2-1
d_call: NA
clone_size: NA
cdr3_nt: TGCGCCAGCAGCCAAGATCCCAGGGGAATCCAAATATACAATGAGCAGTTCTTC
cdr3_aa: CASSQDPRGIQIYNEQFF

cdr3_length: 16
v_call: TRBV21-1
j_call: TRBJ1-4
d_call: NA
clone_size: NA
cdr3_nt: TGTGCCAGCAGCAAACCCGGAGGAGGGTATTATGAAAAACTGTTTTTT
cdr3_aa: CASSKPGGGYYEKLFF

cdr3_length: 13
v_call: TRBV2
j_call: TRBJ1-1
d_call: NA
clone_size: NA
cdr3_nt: TGTGCCAGCAGTTCTCAGGGAAACACTGAAGCTTTCTTT
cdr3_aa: CASSSQGNTEAFF

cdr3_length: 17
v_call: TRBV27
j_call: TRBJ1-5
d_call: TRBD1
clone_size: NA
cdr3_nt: TGTGCCAGCAGTTTCGCTGGATCTCAGGGGGTCAATCAGCCCCAGCATTTT
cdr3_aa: CASSFAGSQGVNQPQHF

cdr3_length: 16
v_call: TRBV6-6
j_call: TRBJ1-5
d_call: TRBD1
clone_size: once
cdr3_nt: TGTGCCAGCAGTTACAGGGGACAGGGGGCCGGTCAGCCCCAGCATTTT
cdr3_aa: CASSYRGQGAGQPQHF

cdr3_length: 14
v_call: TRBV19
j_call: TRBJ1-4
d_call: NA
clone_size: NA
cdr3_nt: TGTGCCAGTAGTATATTACAGGGTAATGAAAAACTGTTTTTT
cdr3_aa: CASSILQGNEKLFF

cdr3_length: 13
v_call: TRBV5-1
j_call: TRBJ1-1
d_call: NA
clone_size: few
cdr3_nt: TGCGCCAGCACAGGACAGTTGAACACTGAAGCTTTCTTT
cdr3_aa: CASTGQLNTEAFF

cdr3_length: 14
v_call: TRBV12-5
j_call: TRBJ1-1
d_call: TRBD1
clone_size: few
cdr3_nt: TGTGCTAGTGGGTCTGGACAGGGCGGGACTGAAGCTTTCTTT
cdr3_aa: CASGSGQGGTEAFF

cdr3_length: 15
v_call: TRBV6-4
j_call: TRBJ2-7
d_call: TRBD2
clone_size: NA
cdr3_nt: TGTGCCAGCAGTGAAGGGACTAGCCCGTTCTACGAGCAGTACTTC
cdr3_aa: CASSEGTSPFYEQYF

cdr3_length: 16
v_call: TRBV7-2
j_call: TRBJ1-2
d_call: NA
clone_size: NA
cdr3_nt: TGTGCCAGCAGCTTAGGGTATTGGGGGACTCACTATGGCTACACCTTC
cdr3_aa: CASSLGYWGTHYGYTF

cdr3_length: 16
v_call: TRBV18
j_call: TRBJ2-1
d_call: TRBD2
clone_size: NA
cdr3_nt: TGTGCCAGCTCACCAAAAGGCCTAGCGGGAGCCAATGAGCAGTTCTTC
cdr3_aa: CASSPKGLAGANEQFF

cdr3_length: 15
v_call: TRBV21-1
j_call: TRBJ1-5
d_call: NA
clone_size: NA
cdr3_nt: TGTGCCAGCAGCAAAGGTGAGAAAGACAATCAGCCCCAGCATTTT
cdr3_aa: CASSKGEKDNQPQHF